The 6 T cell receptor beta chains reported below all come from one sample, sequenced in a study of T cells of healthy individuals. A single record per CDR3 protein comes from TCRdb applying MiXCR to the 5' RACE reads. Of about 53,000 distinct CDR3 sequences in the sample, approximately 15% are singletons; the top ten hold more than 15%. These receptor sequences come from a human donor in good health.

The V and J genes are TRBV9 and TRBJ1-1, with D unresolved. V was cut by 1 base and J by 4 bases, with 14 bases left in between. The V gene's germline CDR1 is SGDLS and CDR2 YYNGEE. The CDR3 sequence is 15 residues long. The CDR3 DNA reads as TGTGCCAGCAGCGTATCCGGGTGGGAGAGCACTGAAGCTTTCTTT. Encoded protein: CASSVSGWESTEAFF.

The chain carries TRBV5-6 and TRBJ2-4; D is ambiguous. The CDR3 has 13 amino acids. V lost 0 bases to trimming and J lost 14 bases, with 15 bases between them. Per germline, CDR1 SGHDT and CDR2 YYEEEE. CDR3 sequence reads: CASSLGRAPGEYF. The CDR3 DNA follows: TGTGCCAGCAGCTTGGGAAGGGCTCCAGGAGAGTACTTC. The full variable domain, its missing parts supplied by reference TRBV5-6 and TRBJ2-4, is DAGVTQSPTHLIKTRGQQVTLRCSPKSGHDTVSWYQQALGQGPQFIFQYYEEEERQRGNFPDRFSGHQFPNYSSELNVNALLLGDSALYLCASSLGRAPGEYFGAGTRLSVL.

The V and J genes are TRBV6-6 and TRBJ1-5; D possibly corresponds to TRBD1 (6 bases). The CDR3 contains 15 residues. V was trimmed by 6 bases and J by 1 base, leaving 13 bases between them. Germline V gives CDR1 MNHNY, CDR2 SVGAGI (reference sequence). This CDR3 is CASRSQGQSNQPQHF. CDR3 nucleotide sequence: TGTGCCAGCAGGTCGCAGGGGCAGAGCAATCAGCCCCAGCATTTT.

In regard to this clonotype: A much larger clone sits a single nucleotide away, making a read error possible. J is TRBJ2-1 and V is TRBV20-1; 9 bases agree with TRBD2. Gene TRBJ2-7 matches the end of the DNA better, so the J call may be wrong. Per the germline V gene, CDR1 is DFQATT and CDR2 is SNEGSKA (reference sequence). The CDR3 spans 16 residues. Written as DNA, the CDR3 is TGCAGTGCTGGCGCGACTAGCGGAGGAAGATACAATGAGCAGTACTTC. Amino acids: CSAGATSGGRYNEQYF.

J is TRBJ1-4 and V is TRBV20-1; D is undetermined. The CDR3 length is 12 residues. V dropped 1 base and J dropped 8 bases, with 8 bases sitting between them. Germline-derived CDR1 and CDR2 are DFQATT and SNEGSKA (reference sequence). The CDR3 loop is CSARALAEKLFF. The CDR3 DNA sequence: TGCAGTGCTAGAGCGCTGGCGGAAAAACTGTTTTTT.

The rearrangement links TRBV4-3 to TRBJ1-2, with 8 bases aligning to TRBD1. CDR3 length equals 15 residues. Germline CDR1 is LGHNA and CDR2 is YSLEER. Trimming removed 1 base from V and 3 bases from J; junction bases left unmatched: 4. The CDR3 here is CASSQVSGGDYGYTF. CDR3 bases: TGCGCCAGCAGCCAAGTATCAGGGGGCGACTATGGCTACACCTTC.